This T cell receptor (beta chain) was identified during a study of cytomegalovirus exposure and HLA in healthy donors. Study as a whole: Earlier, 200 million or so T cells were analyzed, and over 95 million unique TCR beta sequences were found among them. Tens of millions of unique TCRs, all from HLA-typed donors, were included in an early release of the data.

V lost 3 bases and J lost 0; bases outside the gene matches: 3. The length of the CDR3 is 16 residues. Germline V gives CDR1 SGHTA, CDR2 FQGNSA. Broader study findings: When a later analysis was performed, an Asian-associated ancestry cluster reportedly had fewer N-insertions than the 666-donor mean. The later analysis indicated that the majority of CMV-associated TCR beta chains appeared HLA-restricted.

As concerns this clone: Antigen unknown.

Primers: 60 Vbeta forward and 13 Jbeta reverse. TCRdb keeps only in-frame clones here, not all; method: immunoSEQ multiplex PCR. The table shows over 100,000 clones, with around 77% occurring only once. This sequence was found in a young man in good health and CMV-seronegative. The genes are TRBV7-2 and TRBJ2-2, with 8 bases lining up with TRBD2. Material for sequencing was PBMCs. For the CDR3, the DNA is TGTGCCAGCAGCTTCGATAGCGGGGCGAACACCGGGGAGCTGTTTTTT. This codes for CASSFDSGANTGELFF.